This entry is about one TCR beta chain. Its antigen remains unidentified. This specimen comes from a study of cytomegalovirus exposure and HLA in healthy donors. About the research overall: Falling in the Caucasian-associated ancestry cluster were about 80% of under 500 genotyped donors.

Germline V gene data show CDR1 as MNHEY and CDR2 as SMNVEV (reference sequence). CDR3 size: 15 residues. V shed 2 bases and J shed 15 bases, with 23 bases lying between them. 60 Vbeta and 13 Jbeta primers were used in PCR. As handled by the study authors: An analysis performed later counted roughly 80 million unique TCR beta chains (roughly 11 million of them shared). Method: immunoSEQ multiplex PCR; TCRdb's copy keeps in-frame clones and lacks some. Clone size and the V and J calls come from that table; the DNA yielded D and trimming. Of approximately 150,000 clones listed, approximately 80% are singletons. Whole-study findings and limits: In vitro work confirmed that three CMV-associated chains recognize CMV antigens. Solely CMV serostatus was available to characterize immune exposure.

The chain combines TRBV27 with TRBJ2-4; D might be TRBD1 (5 bases). The TCR sequence derives from a male donor in good health and CMV-seropositive. The sequencing input was PBMCs. As DNA, the CDR3 is TGTGCCAGCAGTTTAAGTAGGGGCCACACGAGTCCCACGTACTTC. As protein: CASSLSRGHTSPTYF.